One and the same sample provided the 18 T cell receptor beta chains below, sequenced in a study of blood T cell repertoires in COVID-19. The assay was immunoSEQ multiplex PCR, and TCRdb's table has in-frame clones only and misses some. The table lists around 58,000 clones, 75% to 95% of them singletons, with about 15% in the top ten. Sequencing used peripheral blood. The receptors shown here come from a human donor with active COVID-19. The donor label of this sample is uncertain.

The V call is TRBV15, the J call TRBJ1-4, with D tentatively TRBD1 (5 bases). V was cut by 8 bases and J by 8 bases, with 21 bases left in between. Germline values: CDR1 LNHNV, CDR2 YYDKDF (reference sequence). The CDR3 loop spans 15 amino acids. The CDR3 nucleotides are TGTGCCACCTGGGGCCGCTTCCGTGACCGAGAAAAACTGTTTTTT. It specifies CATWGRFRDREKLFF.

Here the CDR3 reads CASSSQDREAEKLFF. Here the CDR3 DNA reads TGTGCCAGCAGTTCTCAGGACAGGGAGGCTGAAAAACTGTTTTTT. The chain employs TRBV27 and TRBJ1-4; 8 positions match TRBD1. CDR1 is MNHEY and CDR2 is SMNVEV in the germline V gene (reference sequence). This CDR3 has 15 residues. V shed 4 bases and J 7 bases; nucleotides not matched to a gene: 8.

The chain is built from TRBV6-5 and TRBJ2-7; weak D call: TRBD2 (5 bases). Trimming left V 4 bases short and J 1 base short, with 8 bases between. Germline V gene data show CDR1 as MNHEY and CDR2 as SVGAGI. The CDR3 is 13 amino acids. Here the CDR3 DNA reads TGTGCCAGCAGTTTGAGGGAATCCTACGAGCAGTACGTC. Protein: CASSLRESYEQYV.

The chain uses TRBV19 and TRBJ1-1, with D hard to call. V lost 3 bases and J 2 bases, leaving 13 bases between the germline ends. The CDR3 is 15 amino acids. Germline CDR1 reads LNHDA; CDR2 reads SQIVND (reference sequence). The CDR3 DNA reads as TGTGCCAGTAGTATGGAAGGAGGGCCTAACACTGAAGCTTTCTTT. Translating it yields CASSMEGGPNTEAFF.

The V and J genes are TRBV7-3 and TRBJ1-2, with TRBD1 matching 9 bases. Per germline, CDR1 SGHTA and CDR2 FQGTGA. V lost 11 bases to trimming and J lost 8 bases; unmatched junction nucleotides: 12. The CDR3 runs 13 residues. Here the CDR3 reads CASGRDRDEGYTF. The DNA for the CDR3 is TGTGCCTCCGGCCGGGACAGGGATGAGGGCTACACCTTC.

The rearrangement joins TRBV7-3 to TRBJ1-6, with TRBD1 matching 9 bases. V gave up 3 bases and J gave up 8 bases; unmatched junction bases: 5. This CDR3 is built from 15 residues. Germline CDR1 and CDR2: SGHTA and FQGTGA. The CDR3 DNA reads TGTGCCAGCAGCTTGGGGACAGGGATTGATTCACCCCTCCACTTT. Amino acids: CASSLGTGIDSPLHF.

The chain uses TRBV6-2 or TRBV6-3 and TRBJ2-1; 11 nucleotides line up with TRBD2. Germline CDR1 and CDR2: MNHEY and SVGEGT. With V trimmed by 5 bases and J by 8 bases, 8 bases remained unmatched. The length of the CDR3 is 15 residues. The CDR3 bases are TGTGCCAGCAGTGATTCTAGCGGGGGGATCGATGAGCAGTTCTTC. Protein product: CASSDSSGGIDEQFF.

This chain uses TRBV30 with TRBJ2-7, with 13 bases matching TRBD2. Per the germline V gene, CDR1 is GTSNPN and CDR2 is SVGIG (reference sequence). This CDR3 has 13 amino acids. V was clipped by 7 bases and J by 6 bases; unmatched bases: 6. The CDR3 spells CASAGLAGFEQYF. The CDR3 DNA sequence: TGTGCCTCCGCGGGACTAGCGGGATTCGAGCAGTACTTC.

This rearrangement joins TRBV14 to TRBJ2-5; D is ambiguous. CDR3 length: 11 amino acids. Trimming stripped 3 bases from V and 5 bases from J, with 4 bases between. Germline CDR1 SGHDN, CDR2 FVKESK. The CDR3 reads CASSHGETQYF. DNA of the CDR3: TGTGCCAGCAGCCACGGGGAGACCCAGTACTTC.

V usage is TRBV7-2 and J usage is TRBJ2-7; 9 positions agree with TRBD1. V was pared by 5 bases and J by 5 bases, with 13 bases of the junction left unmatched. CDR1 is SGHTA and CDR2 is FQGNSA in the germline V gene. This CDR3 is built from 16 residues. CDR3 nucleotide sequence: TGTGCCAGCAGCCCACGTCCCGGGACAGGGAACAACGAGCAGTACTTC. This codes for CASSPRPGTGNNEQYF. The variable domain in full, completed from reference TRBV7-2 and TRBJ2-7, reads GAGVSQSPSNKVTEKGKDVELRCDPISGHTALYWYRQSLGQGLEFLIYFQGNSAPDKSGLPSDRFSAERTGGSVSTLTIQRTQQEDSAVYLCASSPRPGTGNNEQYFGPGTRLTVT.

The chain joins TRBV6-2 or TRBV6-3 to TRBJ2-2; no reliable D call. V was cut by 0 bases and J by 0 bases, with 5 bases left in between. The CDR3 covers 15 residues. Germline CDR1 MNHEY, CDR2 SVGEGT. The CDR3 region is CASSYSQTNTGELFF. DNA for the CDR3: TGTGCCAGCAGTTACTCCCAGACGAACACCGGGGAGCTGTTTTTT.

This chain uses TRBV7-2 with TRBJ2-1; 11 bases fit TRBD2. V dropped 3 bases and J dropped 7; count of bases not matched to a gene: 5. This CDR3 comprises 15 residues. Germline CDR1 reads SGHTA; CDR2 reads FQGNSA. For the CDR3, the DNA is TGTGCCAGCAGCTTTGGTAGCGGGGGGGGAAATGAGCAGTTCTTC. Translation gives CASSFGSGGGNEQFF.

This clone came up once. The V gene is TRBV6-5, the J gene TRBJ2-2; possible D gene TRBD2, 5 bases. CDR1 is MNHEY and CDR2 is SVGAGI in the germline V gene. The CDR3 is 15 amino acids. V dropped 6 bases and J dropped 5 bases, with 16 bases sitting between them. The CDR3 loop reads CASRTPRAGTGELFF. CDR3 DNA: TGTGCCAGCAGGACGCCGAGGGCTGGGACCGGGGAGCTGTTTTTT.

CDR3 DNA sequence: TGTGCCAGCAGCGAGAAAGGGGCAGATACGCAGTATTTT. It yields the protein CASSEKGADTQYF. V gene TRBV9 combines with J gene TRBJ2-3; D is possibly TRBD1 (5 bases). Trimming shortened V by 3 bases and J by 4 bases, and 9 bases separated the two germline ends. The CDR3 has 13 residues. The germline CDR1 and CDR2 sequences are SGDLS and YYNGEE.

The chain uses TRBV6-1 and TRBJ2-7; D perhaps matches TRBD1 (6 bases). This CDR3 spans 14 amino acids. CDR1 and CDR2 from the germline V gene are MNHNS and SASEGT. V shed 3 bases and J shed 1 base, with 10 bases lying between them. The CDR3, as DNA: TGTGCCAGCAGTGAGGACAGTTTGTCCTACGAGCAGTACTTC. Protein sequence: CASSEDSLSYEQYF.

This chain uses TRBV25-1 with TRBJ1-2, with D maybe TRBD1 (5 bases). This CDR3 is built from 13 residues. The germline gives CDR1 MGHDK, CDR2 SYGVNS. Trimming stripped 3 bases from V and 3 bases from J, with 8 bases between. CDR3 sequence (DNA): TGTGCCAGCAGTGACAGGGCCTACTATGGCTACACCTTC. It encodes CASSDRAYYGYTF.

The J gene is TRBJ2-3, the V gene TRBV19; 10 nucleotides line up with TRBD1. V dropped 5 bases and J dropped 8; count of bases not matched to a gene: 7. Germline values: CDR1 LNHDA, CDR2 SQIVND (reference sequence). The CDR3 covers 14 residues. This chain's CDR3 is CASSQGTGVVTQYF. The CDR3 bases are TGTGCCAGTAGTCAGGGGACAGGGGTTGTTACGCAGTATTTT.

The rearrangement joins TRBV10-3 to TRBJ2-1; 8 bases line up with TRBD2. The V gene end was trimmed by 7 bases and the J gene end by 0 bases; junction bases not matched to a gene: 11. This CDR3 has 17 residues. Germline V gene lookup returns CDR1 ENHRY and CDR2 SYGVKD. This CDR3 is CAIKGGGPHSSYNEQFF. CDR3 DNA sequence: TGTGCCATCAAGGGCGGGGGGCCCCACAGCTCCTACAATGAGCAGTTCTTC.